Below are 29 T cell receptor beta chains sequenced from a single sample in a study of quantifying T cell responses using KT2 cells. Study-wide background: TCR alpha and beta constant-region primers primed reverse transcription of RNA.

Each cDNA got a UMI-containing oligo ligated at its 3' end. An equimolar mix of RC1.1 and RC1.2 primed the beta chain across TRBC1 and TRBC2. TCRdb processed the UMI-ligation and nested PCR reads anew with MiXCR; each CDR3 protein has one entry. This sample has some 33,000 distinct CDR3 sequences; 9% to 12% occur once, and the top ten carry 8.5% to 10%. Sequencing was done on a sample of PBMCs spiked with cells of the T cell clone KT2. Source of these receptors: a human donor.

This clonotype came up a few times. V is TRBV5-1 and J is TRBJ2-3, with 7 bases identical to TRBD2. The germline V gene encodes CDR1 SGHRS and CDR2 YFSETQ. The CDR3 contains 15 residues. The J segment lost 0 bases and the V segment lost 4 bases, leaving 5 bases of the junction unmatched. The CDR3 DNA reads as TGCGCCAGCAGCACCGGGGGGACTAGCACAGATACGCAGTATTTT. This translates into CASSTGGTSTDTQYF.

The chain uses TRBV20-1 and TRBJ2-7; TRBD1 matches 8 bases. V lost 8 bases to trimming and J lost 5 bases; unmatched junction nucleotides: 8. Germline CDR1 DFQATT, CDR2 SNEGSKA (reference sequence). The CDR3 is 12 amino acids. CDR3 amino acids: CSPTTGEHEQYF. The CDR3 region has the DNA TGCAGTCCCACGACAGGGGAACACGAGCAGTACTTC.

This chain uses TRBV12-3 or TRBV12-4 with TRBJ2-1; a weak D match, TRBD1 (7 bases). This CDR3 spans 16 amino acids. V gave up 7 bases and J gave up 6 bases, with 22 bases separating them. The CDR3 protein is CASTLSSRGVANEQFF. CDR3 sequence (DNA): TGTGCCAGCACCCTCAGTTCCAGGGGGGTAGCCAATGAGCAGTTCTTC.

The V call is TRBV2, the J call TRBJ2-5; 9 nucleotides agree with TRBD1. Germline V gene data show CDR1 as SNHLY and CDR2 as FYNNEI. V lost 4 bases and J lost 5; bases outside the gene matches: 11. The CDR3 extends over 16 amino acids. The CDR3 DNA reads as TGTGCCAGCAGTGGCGGAACAGGGGGCATCACGGAGACCCAGTACTTC. Protein product: CASSGGTGGITETQYF. Together with reference TRBV2 and TRBJ2-5, the CDR3 gives the full variable domain: EPEVTQTPSHQVTQMGQEVILRCVPISNHLYFYWYRQILGQKVEFLVSFYNNEISEKSEIFDDQFSVERPDGSNFTLKIRSTKLEDSAMYFCASSGGTGGITETQYFGPGTRLLVL.

This clonotype has ten or more counts. This sequence joins TRBV20-1 and TRBJ2-2; 11 bases match TRBD2. There are 16 residues in the CDR3. V was pared by 0 bases and J by 3 bases, with 3 bases of the junction left unmatched. CDR1 and CDR2 (germline): DFQATT, SNEGSKA (reference sequence). CDR3 residues: CSARDLLAGDTGELFF. The CDR3 DNA reads TGCAGTGCTAGAGATCTACTAGCGGGAGACACCGGGGAGCTGTTTTTT.

V and J are TRBV5-1 and TRBJ2-1; tentative D call: TRBD1 (6 bases). The CDR3 length is 13 residues. The germline V gene encodes CDR1 SGHRS and CDR2 YFSETQ. The V gene lost 2 bases and the J gene lost 12 bases, with 15 bases spanning the gap. The CDR3 region has the DNA TGCGCCAGCAGCTTTACACCGGGACAAGGGCAGTTCTTC. Protein: CASSFTPGQGQFF.

The gene calls are TRBV29-1 and TRBJ2-3; D perhaps matches TRBD1 (6 bases). This CDR3 comprises 13 residues. CDR1 is SQVTM, CDR2 ANQGSEA, per germline. V lost 4 bases and J 5 bases, leaving 13 bases between the germline ends. Here the CDR3 DNA reads TGCAGCGTTGCAAACAGGGCTCAAGATACGCAGTATTTT. Protein sequence: CSVANRAQDTQYF.

The sample holds many counts of this clonotype. J is TRBJ2-7 and V is TRBV10-3; 7 positions match TRBD1. Germline values: CDR1 ENHRY, CDR2 SYGVKD. The length of the CDR3 is 14 residues. The V gene end was trimmed by 4 bases and the J gene end by 2 bases; junction bases not matched to a gene: 5. The CDR3 sequence is CAISGQGDPYEQYF. For the CDR3, the DNA is TGTGCCATCAGTGGCCAGGGGGACCCCTACGAGCAGTACTTC.

The CDR3 coding sequence is TGTGCCAGGGGGACTACCGGACGCCCTACGAACACCGGGGAGCTGTTTTTT. It codes for CARGTTGRPTNTGELFF. The chain is built from TRBV27 and TRBJ2-2; TRBD2 agrees at 7 bases. After removal of 9 bases from V and 0 bases from J, the junction contained 13 bases not matched to a gene. CDR3 length equals 17 residues. Germline loops: CDR1 MNHEY, CDR2 SMNVEV (reference sequence).

There are many counts of this clonotype. DNA for the CDR3: TGTGCCAGCAGCATGGGCGAGGCCGAGCAGTACTTC. This sequence encodes CASSMGEAEQYF. J is TRBJ2-7 and V is TRBV7-9, with unresolved D. This CDR3 has 12 amino acids. Per the germline V gene, CDR1 is SEHNR and CDR2 is FQNEAQ (reference sequence). V was cut by 5 bases and J by 6 bases, with 11 bases left in between.

This clonotype was counted at least ten times. The chain has TRBV4-1 and TRBJ1-6, with D hard to call. V was clipped by 2 bases and J by 10 bases, with 15 bases between them. CDR1 MGHRA and CDR2 YSYEKL come from the germline V gene. The length of the CDR3 is 15 residues. In DNA form, the CDR3 reads TGCGCCAGCAGCCAACTCCTGCTTGCCTGGTCACCCCTCCACTTT. This sequence encodes CASSQLLLAWSPLHF.

In its sample, this clonotype was seen many times. The CDR3 loop reads CASSPNRLASEQFF. CDR3 nucleotides: TGTGCCAGCAGCCCGAACCGACTAGCGAGTGAGCAGTTCTTC. V usage is TRBV7-9 and J usage is TRBJ2-1; 8 positions agree with TRBD2. This CDR3 spans 14 amino acids. Germline CDR1 and CDR2: SEHNR and FQNEAQ (reference sequence). The trim removed 5 bases at V and 9 bases at J, leaving 9 bases unmatched.

This clonotype was detected only a few times. The chain uses TRBV5-1 and TRBJ2-3; 7 nucleotides align to TRBD2. CDR3 length: 17 residues. The V gene end was trimmed by 0 bases and the J gene end by 5 bases; junction bases not matched to a gene: 12. Germline V gives CDR1 SGHRS, CDR2 YFSETQ. The CDR3 coding sequence is TGCGCCAGCAGCTTGGCGGCTAGCGGTTCCCTCGGAGATACGCAGTATTTT. Translated, it gives CASSLAASGSLGDTQYF. Full variable domain (remainder filled in from reference TRBV5-1 and TRBJ2-3): KAGVTQTPRYLIKTRGQQVTLSCSPISGHRSVSWYQQTPGQGLQFLFEYFSETQRNKGNFPGRFSGRQFSNSRSEMNVSTLELGDSALYLCASSLAASGSLGDTQYFGPGTRLTVL.

A few counts support this clonotype. J is TRBJ2-2 and V is TRBV7-2; the match to TRBD2 covers 8 bases. J was trimmed by 7 bases and V by 6 bases; bases with no gene match: 16. Looked up from germline, CDR1 is SGHTA and CDR2 is FQGNSA. This CDR3 is built from 17 residues. DNA for the CDR3: TGTGCCAGCAGGTCGAGTTCAAGGGGACTAGTTGACGGGGAGCTGTTTTTT. It translates to CASRSSSRGLVDGELFF.

This clonotype has a handful of counts. The chain combines TRBV5-6 with TRBJ1-1, with D uncertain. This CDR3 region has 12 residues. Germline CDR1 SGHDT, CDR2 YYEEEE. Trimming pared 4 bases from V and 4 bases from J, leaving 8 bases between. In DNA form, the CDR3 reads TGTGCCAGCAGCCCGTGGGGCACTGAAGCTTTCTTT. Translating gives CASSPWGTEAFF.

This clonotype was seen more than once but under ten times. The chain is built from TRBV11-2 and TRBJ2-3, with 10 bases that match TRBD2. Trimming removed 5 bases from V and 1 base from J; junction bases left unmatched: 3. This CDR3 comprises 15 residues. Germline loops: CDR1 SGHAT, CDR2 FQNNGV. For the CDR3, the DNA is TGTGCCAGCAGCCCTAGCGGGGGACGCACAGATACGCAGTATTTT. Its translation: CASSPSGGRTDTQYF.

The CDR3 nucleotides are TGTGCCAGCAGCTTGGTAGGGGCGCCCCTCTTAGCCACAGATACGCAGTATTTT. This encodes CASSLVGAPLLATDTQYF. V usage is TRBV5-6 and J usage is TRBJ2-3, with D tentatively TRBD1 (5 bases). The CDR3 runs 18 residues. V was clipped by 0 bases and J by 2 bases, with 19 bases between them. Per germline, CDR1 SGHDT and CDR2 YYEEEE.

V usage is TRBV9 and J usage is TRBJ1-1; D remains unclear. V was cut by 4 bases and J by 5 bases, with 15 bases left in between. This CDR3 region has 14 residues. CDR1 is SGDLS, CDR2 YYNGEE, per germline. DNA for the CDR3: TGTGCCAGCAGCCCTTCGGCGATGCTGACTGAAGCTTTCTTT. It specifies CASSPSAMLTEAFF.

In its sample, this clonotype was seen many times. CDR3 DNA: TGTGCCAGCAGCCTCCGCCGTAGGACAACTAATGAAAAACTGTTTTTT. It encodes CASSLRRRTTNEKLFF. The chain uses TRBV3-1 and TRBJ1-4; D is unclear. Trimming left V 4 bases short and J 0 bases short, with 12 bases between. CDR1 and CDR2 (germline): LGHDT, YNNKEL (reference sequence). The CDR3 loop spans 16 amino acids. The full variable domain, in which reference TRBV3-1 and TRBJ1-4 provide the parts outside the CDR3, is DTAVSQTPKYLVTQMGNDKSIKCEQNLGHDTMYWYKQDSKKFLKIMFSYNNKELIINETVPNRFSPKSPDKAHLNLHINSLELGDSAVYFCASSLRRRTTNEKLFFGSGTQLSVL.

J is TRBJ2-1 and V is TRBV12-3 or TRBV12-4; 9 bases are a match to TRBD1. This CDR3 comprises 14 residues. V lost 3 bases to trimming and J lost 4 bases; unmatched junction nucleotides: 1. The CDR3 region has the DNA TGTGCCAGCAGTTTGGGGACAGGGTACAATGAGCAGTTCTTC. Its protein product is CASSLGTGYNEQFF.

This clonotype appeared a few times. Here the CDR3 DNA reads TGTGCCAGCAGCTTTTTCGAGTCTAGCACAGATACGCAGTATTTT. Protein sequence: CASSFFESSTDTQYF. The rearrangement links TRBV7-8 to TRBJ2-3; D is uncertain. This CDR3 has 15 amino acids. The V and J ends lost 3 bases and 0 bases respectively, with 10 bases between them. Germline V lookup: CDR1 SGHVS, CDR2 FQNEAQ. Full variable domain (remainder filled in from reference TRBV7-8 and TRBJ2-3): GAGVSQSPRYKVAKRGQDVALRCDPISGHVSLFWYQQALGQGPEFLTYFQNEAQLDKSGLPSDRFFAERPEGSVSTLKIQRTQQEDSAVYLCASSFFESSTDTQYFGPGTRLTVL.

This clonotype was recorded many times. This chain links TRBV11-2 with TRBJ2-3; 10 positions agree with TRBD1. The CDR3 extends over 15 amino acids. Germline CDR1 is SGHAT and CDR2 is FQNNGV. Losses at the gene ends were 4 bases for V and 5 bases for J; bases not matched to a gene: 6. The CDR3 DNA reads as TGTGCCAGCAGCTCAGTAAGGACAGGGGGAGATACGCAGTATTTT. It is translated as CASSSVRTGGDTQYF.

In its sample, this clonotype was seen a few times. This chain joins TRBV9 and TRBJ2-1, with D uncertain. With 2 bases removed from V and 5 bases from J, the gap between germline ends came to 11 bases. The germline CDR1 and CDR2 sequences are SGDLS and YYNGEE. This CDR3 is built from 14 residues. CDR3 amino acids: CASSVATPDNEQFF. In DNA form, the CDR3 reads TGTGCCAGCAGCGTGGCCACACCCGACAATGAGCAGTTCTTC.

The chain is built from TRBV12-3 or TRBV12-4 and TRBJ1-5; D uncertain. The length of the CDR3 is 15 residues. Between the trimmed V and J ends, which lost 2 bases and 4 bases, there was a span of 12 bases. CDR3 coding DNA: TGTGCCAGCAGTTTACGAGGGCCGGGGAATCAGCCCCAGCATTTT. Amino acid sequence: CASSLRGPGNQPQHF.

The J gene is TRBJ2-3, the V gene TRBV3-1; D is undetermined. This CDR3 has 15 amino acids. V lost 3 bases to trimming and J lost 3 bases, with 13 bases between them. Germline lookup yields CDR1 LGHDT and CDR2 YNNKEL (reference sequence). The CDR3 nucleotides are TGTGCCAGCAGCCACCCCGGACCGCGTACAGATACGCAGTATTTT. Amino acid sequence: CASSHPGPRTDTQYF.

The gene calls are TRBV5-5 and TRBJ1-2; tentative D call: TRBD1 (6 bases). Germline V gene lookup returns CDR1 SGHKS and CDR2 YYEKEE (reference sequence). The CDR3 contains 17 residues. V was clipped by 3 bases and J by 2 bases, with 20 bases between them. The CDR3 DNA sequence: TGTGCCAGCAGCTCCTGGGGGGTGAGGGGACACAACTATGGCTACACCTTC. Encoded protein: CASSSWGVRGHNYGYTF.

The V gene is TRBV7-8, the J gene TRBJ2-3; 7 nucleotides align to TRBD2. The trim removed 3 bases at V and 2 bases at J, leaving 5 bases unmatched. This CDR3 comprises 15 residues. Germline CDR1 reads SGHVS; CDR2 reads FQNEAQ. The CDR3 here is CASSFGLVNTDTQYF. In nucleotides, the CDR3 is TGTGCCAGCAGCTTTGGACTAGTGAACACAGATACGCAGTATTTT.

V usage is TRBV19 and J usage is TRBJ1-5; D remains ambiguous. Trimming removed 3 bases from V and 4 bases from J, with 7 bases in between. Germline lookup yields CDR1 LNHDA and CDR2 SQIVND (reference sequence). CDR3 length equals 13 residues. The CDR3 sequence: CASSMVGNQPQHF. CDR3 nucleotides: TGTGCCAGTAGTATGGTAGGAAATCAGCCCCAGCATTTT.

This clonotype was seen a few times. The gene calls are TRBV7-2 and TRBJ1-1; D perhaps matches TRBD1 (5 bases). The ends were cut back, 3 bases at V and 8 bases at J, with 13 bases in the middle. The CDR3 contains 13 residues. The germline gives CDR1 SGHTA, CDR2 FQGNSA. The CDR3: CASSFGGTPEAFF. The CDR3 DNA reads TGTGCCAGCAGCTTCGGGGGGACCCCCGAAGCTTTCTTT.